A selection of T cell receptor beta chains follows, all from one sample in a study of CD8+CD57+ T cells in acquired aplastic anemia. TCRdb independently ran MiXCR on the reads; one entry per CDR3 protein. The table records around 430,000 distinct CDR3 sequences, around 30% of them present only once. Sequenced material: sorted CD4+, CD8+, or CD8+CD57+ T cells (not recorded which) from PBMCs. The receptors were sampled from a human donor with aplastic anemia. Each CDR3 is given with its conserved first and last residue. Each record gives: J gene, D gene, clone size, V gene, CDR3 protein, CDR3 DNA. A D gene is named only where the DNA matches it firmly. Clone size is shown for a subset of rows, as once, few, many or a class of expanded clone.

J: TRBJ1-6; D: .; size: .; V: TRBV19; CDR3: CASTNRAGNSPLHF; DNA: TGTGCCAGTACGAACAGGGCAGGTAATTCACCCCTCCACTTT
J: TRBJ1-1; D: .; size: .; V: TRBV10-3; CDR3: CAGGGDTEAFF; DNA: TGTGCTGGCGGGGGTGACACTGAAGCTTTCTTT
J: TRBJ2-3; D: .; size: few; V: TRBV5-1; CDR3: CASRFITDTQYF; DNA: TGCGCCAGCAGATTTATCACAGATACGCAGTATTTT
J: TRBJ1-6; D: TRBD1; size: .; V: TRBV20-1; CDR3: CSATRGQGGNSPLHF; DNA: TGCAGTGCCACCCGGGGACAGGGAGGAAATTCACCCCTCCACTTT
J: TRBJ2-7; D: TRBD2; size: many; V: TRBV20-1; CDR3: CSAVAGLAGYEQYF; DNA: TGCAGTGCCGTTGCGGGGCTAGCGGGTTACGAGCAGTACTTC
J: TRBJ2-3; D: .; size: .; V: TRBV11-3; CDR3: CASSLDIMADTQYF; DNA: TGTGCCAGCAGCTTAGACATAATGGCAGATACGCAGTATTTT
J: TRBJ2-6; D: TRBD2; size: .; V: TRBV24-1; CDR3: CATSRGRDFSGANVLTF; DNA: TGTGCCACCAGTCGTGGGAGGGATTTCTCTGGGGCCAACGTCCTGACTTTC
J: TRBJ2-7; D: TRBD1; size: .; V: TRBV5-1; CDR3: CASSLSGTGHYEQYF; DNA: TGCGCCAGCAGCTTGTCCGGGACAGGGCACTACGAGCAGTACTTC
J: TRBJ2-5; D: TRBD2; size: many; V: TRBV7-9; CDR3: CASSLGTSGRVQETQYF; DNA: TGTGCCAGCAGCTTAGGGACTAGCGGGAGGGTCCAAGAGACCCAGTACTTC
J: TRBJ2-7; D: TRBD2; size: few; V: TRBV9; CDR3: CASSVVPGGSYEQYF; DNA: TGTGCCAGCAGCGTAGTACCGGGAGGGTCCTACGAGCAGTACTTC